The TCR beta chain described here comes from a study of blood T cell repertoires in COVID-19. Sequenced by immunoSEQ multiplex PCR; TCRdb stores in-frame clones only, minus some. The table lists more than 75,000 clones, around 90% of them singletons, with about 4.8% in the top ten. Sequencing was done on a sample of peripheral blood. The TCR was taken from a woman older than 75 with acute or convalescent COVID-19.

The CDR3 is CASSNRGGRSYEQYF. CDR3 nucleotide sequence: TGTGCCAGTAGTAACAGGGGAGGAAGGTCCTACGAGCAGTACTTC. The chain uses TRBV19 and TRBJ2-7; D possibly corresponds to TRBD1 (7 bases). Trimming pared 4 bases from V and 1 base from J, leaving 14 bases between. Germline V lookup: CDR1 LNHDA, CDR2 SQIVND (reference sequence). This CDR3 has 15 amino acids.